The clone carrying this T cell receptor beta chain appeared many times. Its antigen remains unidentified. Trimming left V 1 base short and J 1 base short, with 8 bases between. This CDR3 is built from 15 residues. Germline assignment: CDR1 SEHNR and CDR2 FQNEAQ (reference sequence). This record belongs to a study of CD8 T cells in ankylosing spondylitis. Using its own MiXCR run on the 5' RACE reads, TCRdb lists one record per CDR3 protein. The sample gives tens of thousands of distinct CDR3 sequences, 6.2% of which show up once; approximately 5% is in the top ten. Study outcomes and limitations: Among TCR beta sequences, a motif of about 8 highly homologous variants appeared characteristic of ankylosing spondylitis blood.

This chain joins TRBV7-9 and TRBJ2-1, with D unresolved. The sequence was collected from a male donor with ankylosing spondylitis. The sequenced sample was synovial fluid, either unsorted or a sorted T cell fraction (not recorded which). CDR3 DNA sequence: TGTGCCAGCAGCTTAGACAGAATGTCCTACAATGAGCAGTTCTTC. This codes for CASSLDRMSYNEQFF.